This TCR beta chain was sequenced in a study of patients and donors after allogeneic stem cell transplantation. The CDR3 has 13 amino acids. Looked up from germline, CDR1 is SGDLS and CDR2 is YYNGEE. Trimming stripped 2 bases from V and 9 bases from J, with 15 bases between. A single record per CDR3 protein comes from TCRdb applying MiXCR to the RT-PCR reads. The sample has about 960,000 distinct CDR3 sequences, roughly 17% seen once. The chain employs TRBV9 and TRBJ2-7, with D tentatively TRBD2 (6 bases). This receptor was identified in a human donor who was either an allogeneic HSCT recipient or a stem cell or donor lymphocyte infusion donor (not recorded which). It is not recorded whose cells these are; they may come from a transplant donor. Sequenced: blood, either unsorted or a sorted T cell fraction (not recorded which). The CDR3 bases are TGTGCCAGCAGCGTGGCGGGATGGGGGAGGCAGTACTTC. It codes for CASSVAGWGRQYF.